This T cell receptor (beta chain) is from a study of T cells in Graves' hyperthyroidism and ophthalmopathy. Study-wide context: At initial diagnosis, before any treatment had begun, peripheral blood was obtained. Broader study findings: Clonotypes that were expanded in thyroid above 0.001 mostly appeared in blood too.

PBMCs were collected from an approximately 9.3 ml volume of fresh peripheral blood. Using RNA transcripts as the source, TCR beta CDR3 regions were amplified. Researchers ran a first-round RT-PCR on the TCR CDR3 using the HTBI primer set. MiXCR was run by TCRdb on the multiplex PCR reads, yielding one entry per CDR3 protein. The sample has around 190,000 distinct CDR3 sequences; approximately 15% are singletons. The V end was cut by 5 bases, the J end by 1 base, with 12 bases between. This CDR3 has 14 residues. Looked up from germline, CDR1 is DFQATT and CDR2 is SNEGSKA (reference sequence). Turning to this clonotype: Its antigen is not known. A much more abundant neighbour one base away suggests this may be a read error.

The receptor was derived from a woman aged 50 to 60 with Graves' hyperthyroidism. V and J are TRBV20-1 and TRBJ1-5; tentative D call: TRBD1 (5 bases). Sequencing was carried out using blood. This chain's CDR3 is CSAGARASNQPQHF. CDR3 coding DNA: TGCAGTGCTGGCGCCAGGGCAAGCAATCAGCCCCAGCATTTT.